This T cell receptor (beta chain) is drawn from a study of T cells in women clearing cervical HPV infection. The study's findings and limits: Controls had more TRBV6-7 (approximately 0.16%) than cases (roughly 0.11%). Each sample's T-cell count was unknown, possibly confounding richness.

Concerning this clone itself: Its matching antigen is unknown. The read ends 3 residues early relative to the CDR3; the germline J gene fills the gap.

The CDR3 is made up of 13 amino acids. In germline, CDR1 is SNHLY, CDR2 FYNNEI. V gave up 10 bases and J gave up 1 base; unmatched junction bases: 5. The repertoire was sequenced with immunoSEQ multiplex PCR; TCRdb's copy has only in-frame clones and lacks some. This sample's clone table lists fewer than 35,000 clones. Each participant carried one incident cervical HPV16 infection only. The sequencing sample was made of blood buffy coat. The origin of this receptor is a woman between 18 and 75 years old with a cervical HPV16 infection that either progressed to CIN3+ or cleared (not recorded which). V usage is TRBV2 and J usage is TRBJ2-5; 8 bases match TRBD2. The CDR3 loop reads CAIERGIQETQYF. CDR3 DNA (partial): TGTGCCATCGAGCGGGGGATCCAAGAGACC.